This T cell receptor beta chain appears in the sequencing data of a study of regulatory T cells in long-lasting Graves disease. General observations from the study: Persistent cases of Graves' showed reduced TCR diversity relative to newly diagnosed patients.

As for time point: persistent/refractory GD, antithyroid drugs over 5 years with positive TRAb. Isolated PBMC RNA provided the starting material for the TCR library. As for this clonotype: Its target is unknown.

CDR1 SQVTM and CDR2 ANQGSEA come from the germline V gene. V shed 7 bases, J shed 3 bases, and the junction held 10 bases outside the gene matches. This CDR3 contains 14 residues. Sequencing libraries for TCR beta were prepared with iRepertoire HTBI primers and Arm-PCR of CDR3 regions. In TCRdb, the multiplex PCR reads were re-called with MiXCR into one record per CDR3 protein. The table includes under 450,000 distinct CDR3 sequences, 20% to 30% detected once. The chain couples TRBV29-1 to TRBJ2-7; 9 bases match TRBD1. The source was peripheral blood mononuclear cells (PBMCs), collected when the disease was refractory, from a patient treated with antithyroid drugs. This TCR was recovered from a female donor with Graves disease. In DNA form, the CDR3 reads TGCAGCGCCGGACAGGGGACCCTGGGCTACGAGCAGTACTTC. It yields the protein CSAGQGTLGYEQYF.